The T cell receptor (beta chain) described here comes from a study of T cell repertoires in cytomegalovirus infection. The wider study: CMV infection and matching HLA type were both indicated by public TCR beta signatures. Findings of the study overall: Identification of carriers of CMV plus the relevant HLA was achieved through cumulative public TCR beta family frequency. HLA-C-restricted, CMV-specific TCR beta clonotypes were dominant ex vivo.

As for this clonotype: The antigen is undetermined.

TCRdb processed the reads anew with MiXCR; each CDR3 protein has one entry. The sample lists about 340,000 distinct CDR3 sequences, around 29% occurring once. V was clipped by 7 bases and J by 3 bases, with 19 bases between them. This CDR3 region has 15 residues. Germline V gene sequence: CDR1 MNHEY, CDR2 SVGEGT. This chain connects TRBV6-2 or TRBV6-3 to TRBJ2-7; the D call may be TRBD1 or TRBD2 (5 bases each). This TCR was recovered from a human donor in good health (CMV status not recorded). Some clones in this sample may be carry-over from other donors' samples. The input for sequencing was cultured PBMCs, taken from culture after CMV antigen stimulation. The CDR3 bases are TGTGCCAGCAAGGGGCAGAATGGACTTATCTACGAGCAGTACTTC. The encoded protein is CASKGQNGLIYEQYF.